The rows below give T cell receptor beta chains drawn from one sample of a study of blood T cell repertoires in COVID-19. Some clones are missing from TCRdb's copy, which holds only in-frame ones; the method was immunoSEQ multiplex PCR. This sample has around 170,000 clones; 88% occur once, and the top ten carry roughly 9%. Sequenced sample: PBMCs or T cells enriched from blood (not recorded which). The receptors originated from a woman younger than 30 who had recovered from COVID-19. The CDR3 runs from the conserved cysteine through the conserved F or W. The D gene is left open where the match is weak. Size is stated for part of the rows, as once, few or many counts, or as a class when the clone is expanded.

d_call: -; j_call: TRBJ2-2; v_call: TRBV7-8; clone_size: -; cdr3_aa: CASSLLRYINTGELFF; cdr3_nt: TGTGCCAGCAGCTTATTGCGGTATATCAACACCGGGGAGCTGTTTTTT
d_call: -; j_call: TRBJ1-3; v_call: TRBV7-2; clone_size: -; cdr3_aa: CASSLVGNSGNTIYF; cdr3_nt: TGTGCCAGCAGCTTAGTCGGGAACTCTGGAAACACCATATATTTT
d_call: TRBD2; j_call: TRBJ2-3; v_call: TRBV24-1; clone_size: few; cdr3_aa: CATSDPALGGTDTQYF; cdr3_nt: TGTGCCACCAGTGACCCCGCCCTGGGGGGGACAGATACGCAGTATTTT
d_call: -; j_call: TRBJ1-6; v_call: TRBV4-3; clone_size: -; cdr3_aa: CASSQVQINSPLHF; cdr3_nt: TGCGCCAGCAGCCAAGTGCAGATTAATTCACCCCTCCACTTT
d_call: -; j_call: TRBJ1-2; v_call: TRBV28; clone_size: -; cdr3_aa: CASSLDPATDGYTF; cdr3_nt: TGTGCCAGCAGTTTAGACCCCGCGACTGATGGCTACACCTTC
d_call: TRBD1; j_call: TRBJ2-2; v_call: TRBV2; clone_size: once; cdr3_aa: CASSDWTGGTGELFF; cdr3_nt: TGTGCCAGCAGTGACTGGACAGGTGGCACCGGGGAGCTGTTTTTT
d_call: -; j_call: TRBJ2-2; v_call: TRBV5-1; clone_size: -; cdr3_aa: CASSRSGPGELFF; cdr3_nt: TGCGCCAGCAGCCGCTCGGGTCCCGGGGAGCTGTTTTTT
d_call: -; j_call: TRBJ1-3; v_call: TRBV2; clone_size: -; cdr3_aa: CASSPVRGSGNTIYF; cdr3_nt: TGTGCCAGCAGTCCGGTGAGGGGGTCTGGAAACACCATATATTTT
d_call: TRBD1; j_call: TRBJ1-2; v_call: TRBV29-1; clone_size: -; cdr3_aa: CSVEGQGNYGYTF; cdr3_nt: TGCAGCGTCGAGGGACAGGGGAACTATGGCTACACCTTC
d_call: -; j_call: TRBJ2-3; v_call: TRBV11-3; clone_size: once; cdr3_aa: CASSWQGTDTQYF; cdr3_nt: TGTGCCAGCAGCTGGCAGGGCACAGATACGCAGTATTTT